This record looks at one T cell receptor (beta chain) sequence and its context. Its antigen is not identified. Sequencing of TCR beta drew on CD8+ and CD4+ T cells from blood. The CD8+ and CD4+ T cells were negatively isolated, with the TEMRA cells enriched by FACS. This record belongs to a study of CD8 T cells in Susac syndrome. Trimming left V 4 bases short and J 2 bases short, with 12 bases between. Per the germline V gene, CDR1 is SEHNR and CDR2 is FQNEAQ (reference sequence). This CDR3 is built from 14 residues. Points from the study as a whole: As the study acknowledged, the number of individuals in its TCR sequencing and HLA analysis was relatively small.

Random hexamers primed reverse transcription of roughly 0.45 to 1 ug RNA. Amplification of TCR beta CDR3 was carried out by immunoSEQ multiplex PCR, which covered 54 Vbeta and 13 Jbeta segments. MiXCR, applied by TCRdb to the immunoSEQ multiplex PCR reads, yields one record per CDR3 protein. Of 160,000 or so distinct CDR3 sequences detected, about 95% appear once; the ten largest clones hold 0.16%. This chain connects TRBV7-9 to TRBJ2-7; the D call may be TRBD1 or TRBD2 (5 bases each). The TCR originated in a human donor with multiple sclerosis. The sequenced material came from CD8+ T cells from PBMCs. CDR3 sequence reads: CASSWDGRPYEQYF. The CDR3 DNA follows: TGTGCCAGCAGCTGGGACGGAAGACCCTACGAGCAGTACTTC.